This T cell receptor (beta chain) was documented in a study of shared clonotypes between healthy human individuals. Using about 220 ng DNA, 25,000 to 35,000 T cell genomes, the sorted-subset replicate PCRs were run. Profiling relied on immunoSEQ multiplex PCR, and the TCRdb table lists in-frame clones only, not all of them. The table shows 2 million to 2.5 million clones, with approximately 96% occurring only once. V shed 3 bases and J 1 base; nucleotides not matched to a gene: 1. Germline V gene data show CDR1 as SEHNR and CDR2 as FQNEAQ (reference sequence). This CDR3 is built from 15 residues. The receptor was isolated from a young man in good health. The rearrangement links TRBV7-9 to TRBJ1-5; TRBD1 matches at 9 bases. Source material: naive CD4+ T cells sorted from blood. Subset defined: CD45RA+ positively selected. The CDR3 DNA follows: TGTGCCAGCAGCTTCGGACAGGGGAGCAATCAGCCCCAGCATTTT. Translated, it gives CASSFGQGSNQPQHF.